This TCR beta chain was captured in a study of CD8+ T cells in alopecia areata. As for the study in general: For the treated group, dosing was oral tofacitinib at 5 to 10 mg twice daily. The authors scored treated patients' severity by affected scalp percentage.

cDNA serving as the sequencing template came from extracted, reverse transcribed RNA. Only in-frame clones appear in the TCRdb table, and some are missing; sequencing was by immunoSEQ multiplex PCR. Counted here are about 76,000 clones, around two thirds occurring once; the ten biggest clones make up roughly a quarter. For this clone: Antigen specificity is unknown.

Treatment given: oral pan-JAK inhibitor, 5-10 mg twice daily. General study findings and limits: In scalp and blood, many expanded lesional clones persisted during tofacitinib.

The V and J ends lost 0 bases and 4 bases, in that order; junction bases with no gene match: 3. CDR3 size: 16 residues. In germline, CDR1 is LNHDA, CDR2 SQIVND (reference sequence). The gene calls are TRBV19 and TRBJ2-1; 10 bases are shared with TRBD1. The sequenced sample was CD8+ T cells sorted from blood, obtained at week 24, from a patient treated with tofacitinib. The TCR sequence derives from a human donor with alopecia areata. The CDR3 sequence is CASSIDGTGAYNEQFF. The DNA of the CDR3 is TGTGCCAGTAGTATAGATGGGACAGGGGCTTACAATGAGCAGTTCTTC.